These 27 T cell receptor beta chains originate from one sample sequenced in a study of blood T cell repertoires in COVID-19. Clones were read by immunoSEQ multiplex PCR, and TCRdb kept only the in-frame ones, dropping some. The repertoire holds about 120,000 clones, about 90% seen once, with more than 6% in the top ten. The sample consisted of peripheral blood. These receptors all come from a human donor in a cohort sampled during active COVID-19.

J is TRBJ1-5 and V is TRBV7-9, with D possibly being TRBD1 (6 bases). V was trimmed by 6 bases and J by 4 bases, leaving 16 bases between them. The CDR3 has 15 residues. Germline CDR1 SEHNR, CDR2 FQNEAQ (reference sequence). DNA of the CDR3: TGTGCCAGCAGTTCCGGCGGGGGCCGTAATCAGCCCCAGCATTTT. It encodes CASSSGGGRNQPQHF.

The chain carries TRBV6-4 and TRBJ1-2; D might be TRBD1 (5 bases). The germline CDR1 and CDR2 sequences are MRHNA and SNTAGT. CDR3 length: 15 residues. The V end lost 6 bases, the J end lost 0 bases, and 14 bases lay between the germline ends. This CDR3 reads CASRADSLPNYGYTF. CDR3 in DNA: TGTGCCAGCAGGGCTGACAGTCTCCCTAACTATGGCTACACCTTC.

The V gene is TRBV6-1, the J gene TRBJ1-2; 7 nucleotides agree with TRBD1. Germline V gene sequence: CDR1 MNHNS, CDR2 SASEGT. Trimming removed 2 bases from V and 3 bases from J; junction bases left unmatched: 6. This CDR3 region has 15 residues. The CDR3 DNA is TGTGCCAGCAGTGAAAGGTTGCAGGGGGACTATGGCTACACCTTC. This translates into CASSERLQGDYGYTF.

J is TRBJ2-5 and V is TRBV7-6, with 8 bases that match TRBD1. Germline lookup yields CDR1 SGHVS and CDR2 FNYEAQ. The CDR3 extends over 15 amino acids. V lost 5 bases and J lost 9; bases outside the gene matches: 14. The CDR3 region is CASSTQGAPPEAQYF. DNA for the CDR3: TGTGCCAGCAGCACCCAGGGGGCCCCCCCGGAGGCCCAGTACTTC.

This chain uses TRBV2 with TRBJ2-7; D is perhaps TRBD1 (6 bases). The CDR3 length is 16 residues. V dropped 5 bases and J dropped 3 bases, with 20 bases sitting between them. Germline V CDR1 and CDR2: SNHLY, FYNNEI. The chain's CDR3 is CASSLGTSGRRYEQYF. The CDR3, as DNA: TGTGCCAGCAGTTTGGGGACATCGGGACGCCGCTACGAGCAGTACTTC.

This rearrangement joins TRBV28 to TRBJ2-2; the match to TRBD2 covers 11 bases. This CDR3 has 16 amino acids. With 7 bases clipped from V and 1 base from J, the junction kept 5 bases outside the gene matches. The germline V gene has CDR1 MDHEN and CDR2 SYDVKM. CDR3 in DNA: TGTGCCAGCATCCTTAGCGGGAGGGGGAACACCGGGGAGCTGTTTTTT. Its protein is CASILSGRGNTGELFF.

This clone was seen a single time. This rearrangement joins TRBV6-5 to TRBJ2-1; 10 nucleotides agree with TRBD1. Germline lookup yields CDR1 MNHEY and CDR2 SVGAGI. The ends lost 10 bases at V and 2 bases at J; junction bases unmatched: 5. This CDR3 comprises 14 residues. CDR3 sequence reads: CATLGTGAYNEQFF. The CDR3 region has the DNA TGTGCCACCCTAGGGACAGGGGCCTACAATGAGCAGTTCTTC.

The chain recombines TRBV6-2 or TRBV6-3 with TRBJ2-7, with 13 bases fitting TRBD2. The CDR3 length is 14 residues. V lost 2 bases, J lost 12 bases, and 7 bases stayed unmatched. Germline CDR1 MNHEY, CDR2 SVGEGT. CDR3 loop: CASSYGTSGRAGYF. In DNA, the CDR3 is TGTGCCAGCAGTTACGGTACTAGCGGGAGGGCTGGGTACTTC.

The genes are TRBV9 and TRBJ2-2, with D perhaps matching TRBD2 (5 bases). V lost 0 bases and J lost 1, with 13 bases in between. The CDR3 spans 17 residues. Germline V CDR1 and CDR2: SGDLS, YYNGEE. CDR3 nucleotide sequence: TGTGCCAGCAGCGTAGGTGTGGTTGGAGGGAACACCGGGGAGCTGTTTTTT. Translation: CASSVGVVGGNTGELFF.

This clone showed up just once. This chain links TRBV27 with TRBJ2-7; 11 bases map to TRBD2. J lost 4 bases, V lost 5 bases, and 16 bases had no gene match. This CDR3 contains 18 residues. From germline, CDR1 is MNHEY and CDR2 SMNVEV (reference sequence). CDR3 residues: CASSQTFSGPSGRYEQYF. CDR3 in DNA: TGTGCCAGCAGTCAGACCTTTTCGGGGCCTAGCGGGAGGTACGAGCAGTACTTC.

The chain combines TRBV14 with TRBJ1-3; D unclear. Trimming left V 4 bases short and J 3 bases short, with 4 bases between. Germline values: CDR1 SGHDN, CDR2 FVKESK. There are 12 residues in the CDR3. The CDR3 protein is CASSRLGNTIYF. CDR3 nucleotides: TGTGCCAGCAGCCGGCTTGGAAACACCATATATTTT.

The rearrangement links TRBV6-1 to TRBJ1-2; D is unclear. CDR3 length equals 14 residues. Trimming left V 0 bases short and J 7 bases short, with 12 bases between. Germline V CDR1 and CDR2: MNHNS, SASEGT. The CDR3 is CASSEARGSGGYTF. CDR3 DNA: TGTGCCAGCAGTGAAGCACGGGGTTCGGGTGGCTACACCTTC.

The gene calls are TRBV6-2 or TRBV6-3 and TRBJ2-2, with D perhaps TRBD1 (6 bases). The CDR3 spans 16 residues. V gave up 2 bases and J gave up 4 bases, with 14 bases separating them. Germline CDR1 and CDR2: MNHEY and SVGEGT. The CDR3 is CASSYQGTQITGELFF. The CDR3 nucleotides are TGTGCCAGCAGTTACCAGGGGACGCAAATCACCGGGGAGCTGTTTTTT.

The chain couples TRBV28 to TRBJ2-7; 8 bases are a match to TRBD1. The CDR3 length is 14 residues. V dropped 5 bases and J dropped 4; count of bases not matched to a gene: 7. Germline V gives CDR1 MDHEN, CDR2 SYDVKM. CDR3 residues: CASSNQGATYEQYF. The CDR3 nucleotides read TGTGCCAGCAGTAACCAGGGGGCTACTTACGAGCAGTACTTC.

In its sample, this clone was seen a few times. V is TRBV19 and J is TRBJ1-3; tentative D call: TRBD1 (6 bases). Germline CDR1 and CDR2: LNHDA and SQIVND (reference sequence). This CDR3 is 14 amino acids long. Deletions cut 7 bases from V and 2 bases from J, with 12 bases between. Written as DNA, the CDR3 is TGTGCCAGTATTTCACAGGGTGCTGGAAACACCATATATTTT. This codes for CASISQGAGNTIYF.

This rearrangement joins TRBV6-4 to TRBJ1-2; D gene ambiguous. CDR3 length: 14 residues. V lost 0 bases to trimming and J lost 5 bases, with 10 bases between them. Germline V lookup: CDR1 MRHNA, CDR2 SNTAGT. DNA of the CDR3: TGTGCCAGCAGTGACTCCCCGCGGGGTTATGGCTACACCTTC. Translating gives CASSDSPRGYGYTF.

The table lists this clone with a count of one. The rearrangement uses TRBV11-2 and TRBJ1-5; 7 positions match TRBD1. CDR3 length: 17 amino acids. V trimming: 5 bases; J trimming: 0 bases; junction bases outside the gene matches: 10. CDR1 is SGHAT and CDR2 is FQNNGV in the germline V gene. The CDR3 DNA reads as TGTGCCAGCAGCGGGGACCGGGACAGCTATAGCAATCAGCCCCAGCATTTT. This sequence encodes CASSGDRDSYSNQPQHF.

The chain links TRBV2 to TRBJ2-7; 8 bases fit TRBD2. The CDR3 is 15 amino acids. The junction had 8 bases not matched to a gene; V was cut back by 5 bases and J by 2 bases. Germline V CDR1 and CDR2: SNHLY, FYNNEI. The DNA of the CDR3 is TGTGCCAGCAGTCGGGAGGGAGCCGGTCCCTACGAGCAGTACTTC. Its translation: CASSREGAGPYEQYF. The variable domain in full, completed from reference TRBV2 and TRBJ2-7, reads EPEVTQTPSHQVTQMGQEVILRCVPISNHLYFYWYRQILGQKVEFLVSFYNNEISEKSEIFDDQFSVERPDGSNFTLKIRSTKLEDSAMYFCASSREGAGPYEQYFGPGTRLTVT.

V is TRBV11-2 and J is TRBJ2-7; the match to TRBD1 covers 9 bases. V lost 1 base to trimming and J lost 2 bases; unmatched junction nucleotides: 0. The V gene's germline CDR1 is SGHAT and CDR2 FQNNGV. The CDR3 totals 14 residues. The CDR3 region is CASSLGTGAYEQYF. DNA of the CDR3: TGTGCCAGCAGCTTAGGGACAGGGGCCTACGAGCAGTACTTC.

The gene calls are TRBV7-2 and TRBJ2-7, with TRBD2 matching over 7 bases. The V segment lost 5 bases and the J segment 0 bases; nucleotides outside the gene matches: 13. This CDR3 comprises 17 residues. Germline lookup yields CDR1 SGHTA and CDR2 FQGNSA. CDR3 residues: CASSPRAGDSSSYEQYF. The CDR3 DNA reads TGTGCCAGCAGCCCAAGGGCGGGGGACTCGAGCTCCTACGAGCAGTACTTC.

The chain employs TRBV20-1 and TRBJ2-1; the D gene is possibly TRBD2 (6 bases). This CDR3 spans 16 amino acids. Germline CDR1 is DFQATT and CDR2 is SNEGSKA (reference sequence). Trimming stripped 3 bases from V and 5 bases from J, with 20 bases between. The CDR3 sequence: CSASGIEASAHNEQFF. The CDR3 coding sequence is TGCAGTGCTAGTGGTATTGAGGCTAGCGCCCACAATGAGCAGTTCTTC.

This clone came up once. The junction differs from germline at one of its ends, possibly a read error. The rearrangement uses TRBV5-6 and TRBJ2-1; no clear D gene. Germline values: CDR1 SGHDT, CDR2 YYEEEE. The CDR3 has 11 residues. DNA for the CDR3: TGTGCCAGCAGCTTGGATCTTTCCAGGATCTTC. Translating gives CASSLDLSRIF.

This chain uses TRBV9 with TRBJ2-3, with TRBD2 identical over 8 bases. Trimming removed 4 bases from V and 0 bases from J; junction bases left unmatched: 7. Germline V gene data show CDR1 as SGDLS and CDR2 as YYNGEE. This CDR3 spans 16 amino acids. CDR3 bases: TGTGCCAGCAGCACCAGACTAGCGAGTAGCACAGATACGCAGTATTTT. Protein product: CASSTRLASSTDTQYF.

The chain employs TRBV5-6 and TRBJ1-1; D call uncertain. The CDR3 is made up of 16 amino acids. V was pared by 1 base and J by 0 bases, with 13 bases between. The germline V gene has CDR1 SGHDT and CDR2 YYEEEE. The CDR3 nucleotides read TGTGCCAGCAGCTTGTTGTACCCAGGCATGAACACTGAAGCTTTCTTT. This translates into CASSLLYPGMNTEAFF.

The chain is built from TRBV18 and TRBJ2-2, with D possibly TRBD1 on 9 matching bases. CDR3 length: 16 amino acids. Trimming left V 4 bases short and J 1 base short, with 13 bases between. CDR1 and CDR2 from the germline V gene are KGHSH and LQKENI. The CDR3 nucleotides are TGTGCCAGCTCACTAGCGGGACAGGGGAACACCGGGGAGCTGTTTTTT. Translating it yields CASSLAGQGNTGELFF.

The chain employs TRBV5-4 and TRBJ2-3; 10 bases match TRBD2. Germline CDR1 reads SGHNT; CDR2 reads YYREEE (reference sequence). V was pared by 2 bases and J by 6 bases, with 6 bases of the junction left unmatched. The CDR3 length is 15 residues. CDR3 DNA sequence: TGTGCCAGCAGCTTAGCGGGGGGGCGTACGGATACGCAGTATTTT. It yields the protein CASSLAGGRTDTQYF.

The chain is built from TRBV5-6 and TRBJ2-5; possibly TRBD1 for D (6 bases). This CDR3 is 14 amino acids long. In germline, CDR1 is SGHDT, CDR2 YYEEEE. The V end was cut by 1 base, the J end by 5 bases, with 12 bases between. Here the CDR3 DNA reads TGTGCCAGCAGCTTGATTGGGGGCGGGGAGACCCAGTACTTC. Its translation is CASSLIGGGETQYF.